The rows below give T cell receptor beta chains drawn from one sample of a study of OX40 agonist ivuxolimab in advanced cancers. Measured with immunoSEQ multiplex PCR; TCRdb has only the in-frame clones, and not every one. The data show roughly 38,000 clones, just under 75% seen once. Material: CD4+ or CD8+ T cells sorted from blood, obtained in a trial of the OX40 agonist ivuxolimab. The source is an adult with an advanced solid tumor such as melanoma, head and neck, liver or kidney cancer. The CDR3 runs from the conserved cysteine through the conserved F or W. D genes are given only for firm matches. Clone sizes are given selectively: once, few, many, or a class where the clone is expanded.

J gene: TRBJ2-1; CDR3 length: 14; D gene: TRBD1; clone size: -; V gene: TRBV6-5; CDR3 DNA: TGTGCCAGCAGTCCGGGACAGGGGGCATATGAGCAGTTCTTC; CDR3 protein: CASSPGQGAYEQFF
J gene: TRBJ2-2; CDR3 length: 12; D gene: -; clone size: -; V gene: TRBV7-2; CDR3 DNA: TGTGCCAGCAGCCTTAACACCGGGGAGCTGTTTTTT; CDR3 protein: CASSLNTGELFF
J gene: TRBJ2-5; CDR3 length: 15; D gene: -; clone size: -; V gene: TRBV9; CDR3 DNA: TGTGCCAGCAGCCTCAGTGGGGGGGCGGAGGAGACCCAGTACTTC; CDR3 protein: CASSLSGGAEETQYF
J gene: TRBJ1-2; CDR3 length: 16; D gene: -; clone size: -; V gene: TRBV10-1; CDR3 DNA: TGCGCCAGCAGTGAGAGGGAGACCATCAGGGACTATGGCTACACCTTC; CDR3 protein: CASSERETIRDYGYTF
J gene: TRBJ1-4; CDR3 length: 13; D gene: -; clone size: -; V gene: TRBV19; CDR3 DNA: TGTGCCAGTAGTACGGAACTAAATGAAAAACTGTTTTTT; CDR3 protein: CASSTELNEKLFF
J gene: TRBJ1-5; CDR3 length: 14; D gene: -; clone size: -; V gene: TRBV5-5; CDR3 DNA: TGTGCCAGCAGCATAGACAGGTATAATCAGCCCCAGCATTTT; CDR3 protein: CASSIDRYNQPQHF
J gene: TRBJ1-1; CDR3 length: 14; D gene: TRBD1; clone size: few; V gene: TRBV7-6; CDR3 DNA: TGTGCCAGCAGCTACCAGGGGGCCGTCACTGAAGCTTTCTTT; CDR3 protein: CASSYQGAVTEAFF
J gene: TRBJ1-2; CDR3 length: 13; D gene: -; clone size: -; V gene: TRBV7-9; CDR3 DNA: TGTGCCAGCAGCTTGGGGACAATTTATGGCTACACCTTC; CDR3 protein: CASSLGTIYGYTF
J gene: TRBJ1-2; CDR3 length: 13; D gene: -; clone size: -; V gene: TRBV10-3; CDR3 DNA: TGTGCCACCCGGACAGAAGCTAACTATGGCTACACCTTC; CDR3 protein: CATRTEANYGYTF
J gene: TRBJ1-6; CDR3 length: 15; D gene: -; clone size: -; V gene: TRBV6-5; CDR3 DNA: TGTGCCAGCAGTTATAGGTACAGGGCTAATTCACCCCTCCACTTT; CDR3 protein: CASSYRYRANSPLHF
J gene: TRBJ1-4; CDR3 length: 13; D gene: -; clone size: -; V gene: TRBV27; CDR3 DNA: TGTGCCAGCAGTTGGTCAACTAATGAAAAACTGTTTTTT; CDR3 protein: CASSWSTNEKLFF
J gene: TRBJ2-3; CDR3 length: 14; D gene: TRBD2; clone size: -; V gene: TRBV14; CDR3 DNA: TGTGCCAGCAGCCAAGCCGTGGGAGGGACTACGCAGTATTTT; CDR3 protein: CASSQAVGGTTQYF
J gene: TRBJ2-3; CDR3 length: 12; D gene: -; clone size: -; V gene: TRBV5-6; CDR3 DNA: TGTGCCAGCAGCCGTACAACGATGGGGCAGTATTTT; CDR3 protein: CASSRTTMGQYF
J gene: TRBJ1-5; CDR3 length: 15; D gene: -; clone size: few; V gene: TRBV5-1; CDR3 DNA: TGCGCCAGCAGCTTGGCGGACAGTTTCAATCAGCCCCAGCATTTT; CDR3 protein: CASSLADSFNQPQHF
J gene: TRBJ2-1; CDR3 length: 17; D gene: -; clone size: -; V gene: TRBV30; CDR3 DNA: TGTGCCTGGAGCGACCACCCCGGGGACATCTCCTACAATGAGCAGTTCTTC; CDR3 protein: CAWSDHPGDISYNEQFF
J gene: TRBJ1-6; CDR3 length: 14; D gene: -; clone size: -; V gene: TRBV25-1; CDR3 DNA: TGTGCCAGCAGTCAAACGGGCCGTTATTCACCCCTCCACTTT; CDR3 protein: CASSQTGRYSPLHF
J gene: TRBJ2-1; CDR3 length: 18; D gene: TRBD2; clone size: -; V gene: TRBV30; CDR3 DNA: TGTGCCTGGAGTGTAGGGACTAGCGGGGGGGCTGCCTACAATGAGCAGTTCTTC; CDR3 protein: CAWSVGTSGGAAYNEQFF
J gene: TRBJ2-5; CDR3 length: 14; D gene: -; clone size: -; V gene: TRBV19; CDR3 DNA: TGTGCCAGTAGTATGGGCGGGGTGACGGAGACCCAGTACTTC; CDR3 protein: CASSMGGVTETQYF
J gene: TRBJ1-1; CDR3 length: 16; D gene: TRBD1; clone size: -; V gene: TRBV29-1; CDR3 DNA: TGCAGCGTTGAAGATCTGAGGAGGACAGGGGGCACTGAAGCTTTCTTT; CDR3 protein: CSVEDLRRTGGTEAFF
J gene: TRBJ1-2; CDR3 length: 13; D gene: -; clone size: -; V gene: TRBV29-1; CDR3 DNA: TGCAGCGTTGAAGGGGGTTTCGGCTATGGCTACACCTTC; CDR3 protein: CSVEGGFGYGYTF
J gene: TRBJ1-3; CDR3 length: 16; D gene: -; clone size: -; V gene: TRBV5-1; CDR3 DNA: TGCGCCAGCAGCACAGGCAACATCTCCTCTGGAAACACCATATATTTT; CDR3 protein: CASSTGNISSGNTIYF
J gene: TRBJ1-2; CDR3 length: 15; D gene: -; clone size: few; V gene: TRBV5-6; CDR3 DNA: TGTGCCAGCAGCTTGGGAGTGACGGGGCCGAGTGGCTACACCTTC; CDR3 protein: CASSLGVTGPSGYTF
J gene: TRBJ2-2; CDR3 length: 15; D gene: TRBD1; clone size: few; V gene: TRBV28; CDR3 DNA: TGTGCCAGCAGTTTAAGGGACAGTCGTGGCGGGGAGCTGTTTTTT; CDR3 protein: CASSLRDSRGGELFF
J gene: TRBJ2-1; CDR3 length: 18; D gene: TRBD2; clone size: -; V gene: TRBV30; CDR3 DNA: TGTGCCTGGAGCGGTGCCCAGGGAGGGGTAGGACACATCAATGAGCAGTTCTTC; CDR3 protein: CAWSGAQGGVGHINEQFF
J gene: TRBJ2-2; CDR3 length: 14; D gene: TRBD2; clone size: -; V gene: TRBV6-5; CDR3 DNA: TGTGCCAGCACTCGCTGGGGGGGAGCCGGGGAGCTGTTTTTT; CDR3 protein: CASTRWGGAGELFF
J gene: TRBJ2-1; CDR3 length: 14; D gene: -; clone size: -; V gene: TRBV6-6; CDR3 DNA: TGTGCCAGCAGTTACGGGCTTCCAGCAAATGAGCAGTTCTTC; CDR3 protein: CASSYGLPANEQFF
J gene: TRBJ1-2; CDR3 length: 13; D gene: TRBD1; clone size: -; V gene: TRBV29-1; CDR3 DNA: TGCAGCGCCGCGGGACAGGGGGCTTGGGGCTACACCTTC; CDR3 protein: CSAAGQGAWGYTF
J gene: TRBJ1-4; CDR3 length: 14; D gene: -; clone size: -; V gene: TRBV6-5; CDR3 DNA: TGTGCCAGCAGTTACTTGGGAGGGAATGAAAAACTGTTTTTT; CDR3 protein: CASSYLGGNEKLFF
J gene: TRBJ1-2; CDR3 length: 16; D gene: -; clone size: -; V gene: TRBV4-1; CDR3 DNA: TGCGCCAGCAGCCAAGATTTCTCGGCAGGGCACGGTGGCTACACCTTC; CDR3 protein: CASSQDFSAGHGGYTF
J gene: TRBJ1-1; CDR3 length: 15; D gene: -; clone size: -; V gene: TRBV29-1; CDR3 DNA: TGCAGCGTTGACCGGCAGGGGTCGATGAACACTGAAGCTTTCTTT; CDR3 protein: CSVDRQGSMNTEAFF
J gene: TRBJ2-1; CDR3 length: 13; D gene: TRBD1; clone size: -; V gene: TRBV2; CDR3 DNA: TGTGCCAGCAGGCTCCCCGACAGGGACGAGCAGTTCTTC; CDR3 protein: CASRLPDRDEQFF
J gene: TRBJ2-2; CDR3 length: 13; D gene: -; clone size: -; V gene: TRBV5-1; CDR3 DNA: TGCGCCAGCAGCTTGAGGGAGTCCGGGGAGCTGTTTTTT; CDR3 protein: CASSLRESGELFF
J gene: TRBJ1-6; CDR3 length: 18; D gene: -; clone size: -; V gene: TRBV4-1; CDR3 DNA: TGCGCCAGCAGCCAAGATTTGATAACAGAGACCTATAATTCACCCCTCCACTTT; CDR3 protein: CASSQDLITETYNSPLHF
J gene: TRBJ1-5; CDR3 length: 13; D gene: TRBD1; clone size: few; V gene: TRBV2; CDR3 DNA: TGTGCCAGCAGACAACAGGGGGGGCAGCCCCAGCATTTT; CDR3 protein: CASRQQGGQPQHF
J gene: TRBJ2-5; CDR3 length: 14; D gene: TRBD1; clone size: -; V gene: TRBV10-3; CDR3 DNA: TGTGCCATCAGTGGGACAGGTTCGCAAGAGACCCAGTACTTC; CDR3 protein: CAISGTGSQETQYF
J gene: TRBJ2-7; CDR3 length: 14; D gene: -; clone size: -; V gene: TRBV6-5; CDR3 DNA: TGTGCCAGCAGGGCCGGGGGGCCCAGCTACGAGCAGTACTTC; CDR3 protein: CASRAGGPSYEQYF
J gene: TRBJ2-3; CDR3 length: 13; D gene: TRBD2; clone size: -; V gene: TRBV29-1; CDR3 DNA: TGCAGCGTGCGGCAGGGAGGGGCAGATACGCAGTATTTT; CDR3 protein: CSVRQGGADTQYF
J gene: TRBJ2-2; CDR3 length: 14; D gene: TRBD1; clone size: once; V gene: TRBV5-4; CDR3 DNA: TGTGCCAGCACCAAGGACAGGGGGACCGGGGAGCTGTTTTTT; CDR3 protein: CASTKDRGTGELFF
J gene: TRBJ1-2; CDR3 length: 13; D gene: -; clone size: -; V gene: TRBV7-9; CDR3 DNA: TGTGCCAGCAGCTTCACTACACAGTATGGCTACACCTTC; CDR3 protein: CASSFTTQYGYTF
J gene: TRBJ2-2; CDR3 length: 16; D gene: -; clone size: -; V gene: TRBV7-3; CDR3 DNA: TGTGCCAGCATGAGCGGGTCCAGGGCGGGAACCGGGGAGCTGTTTTTT; CDR3 protein: CASMSGSRAGTGELFF
J gene: TRBJ2-7; CDR3 length: 15; D gene: -; clone size: once; V gene: TRBV5-1; CDR3 DNA: TGCGCCAGCAGCTTGGAATGGGGGCTTTCCTACGAGCAGTACTTC; CDR3 protein: CASSLEWGLSYEQYF
J gene: TRBJ2-7; CDR3 length: 14; D gene: -; clone size: few; V gene: TRBV7-2; CDR3 DNA: TGTGCCAGCAGCTTAGTGGGGCTTTCCTACGAGCAGTACTTC; CDR3 protein: CASSLVGLSYEQYF
J gene: TRBJ1-5; CDR3 length: 18; D gene: TRBD1; clone size: few; V gene: TRBV25-1; CDR3 DNA: TGTGCCAGCAGTGACCGGGACAGGGGGGTGAGAAGCAATCAGCCCCAGCATTTT; CDR3 protein: CASSDRDRGVRSNQPQHF
J gene: TRBJ2-7; CDR3 length: 15; D gene: TRBD2; clone size: once; V gene: TRBV5-6; CDR3 DNA: TGTGCCAGCAGCTCCCCGGGGGGGATTAGGTACGAGCAGTACTTC; CDR3 protein: CASSSPGGIRYEQYF
J gene: TRBJ1-5; CDR3 length: 14; D gene: -; clone size: -; V gene: TRBV28; CDR3 DNA: TGTGCCAGCAGTCGGACAGCCATCAATCAGCCCCAGCATTTT; CDR3 protein: CASSRTAINQPQHF
J gene: TRBJ1-2; CDR3 length: 14; D gene: -; clone size: -; V gene: TRBV6-1; CDR3 DNA: TGTGCCAGCAGTGAATGGGTCACAAACTATGGCTACACCTTC; CDR3 protein: CASSEWVTNYGYTF
J gene: TRBJ2-1; CDR3 length: 15; D gene: TRBD1; clone size: -; V gene: TRBV19; CDR3 DNA: TGTGCCAGCCACTCCGACAGGGGTTCCTACAATGAGCAGTTCTTC; CDR3 protein: CASHSDRGSYNEQFF
J gene: TRBJ2-3; CDR3 length: 14; D gene: TRBD1; clone size: -; V gene: TRBV11-3; CDR3 DNA: TGTGCCAGCAGCTTATCAGGGGGAATAGATACGCAGTATTTT; CDR3 protein: CASSLSGGIDTQYF
J gene: TRBJ1-1; CDR3 length: 13; D gene: -; clone size: -; V gene: TRBV30; CDR3 DNA: TGTGCCTGGAGTAAGGGGGGGGACACTGAAGCTTTCTTT; CDR3 protein: CAWSKGGDTEAFF
J gene: TRBJ2-1; CDR3 length: 15; D gene: -; clone size: few; V gene: TRBV5-1; CDR3 DNA: TGCGCCAGCAGCTTGGAAGCTCCAGACTACAATGAGCAGTTCTTC; CDR3 protein: CASSLEAPDYNEQFF
J gene: TRBJ2-3; CDR3 length: 12; D gene: -; clone size: -; V gene: TRBV5-4; CDR3 DNA: TGTGCCAGCAGCTGGGGGACAGATACGCAGTATTTT; CDR3 protein: CASSWGTDTQYF
J gene: TRBJ1-2; CDR3 length: 14; D gene: -; clone size: -; V gene: TRBV2; CDR3 DNA: TGTGCCAGCAGTATGAAAGCAGTCTTCTATGGCTACACCTTC; CDR3 protein: CASSMKAVFYGYTF
J gene: TRBJ1-4; CDR3 length: 18; D gene: -; clone size: -; V gene: TRBV10-3; CDR3 DNA: TGTGCCATCAGTGAGTCGATATTAACGGGGGCAACTAATGAAAAACTGTTTTTT; CDR3 protein: CAISESILTGATNEKLFF